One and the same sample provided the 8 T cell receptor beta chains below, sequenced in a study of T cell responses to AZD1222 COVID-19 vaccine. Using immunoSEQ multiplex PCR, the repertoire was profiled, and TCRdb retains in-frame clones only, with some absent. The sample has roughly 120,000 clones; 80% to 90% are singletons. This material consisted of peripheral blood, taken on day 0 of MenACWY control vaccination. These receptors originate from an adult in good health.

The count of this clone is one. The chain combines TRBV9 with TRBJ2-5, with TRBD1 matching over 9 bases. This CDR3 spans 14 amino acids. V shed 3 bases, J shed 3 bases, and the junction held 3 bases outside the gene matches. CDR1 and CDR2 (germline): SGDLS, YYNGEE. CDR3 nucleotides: TGTGCCAGCAGCGCAAGGACAGGGGAAGAGACCCAGTACTTC. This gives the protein CASSARTGEETQYF.

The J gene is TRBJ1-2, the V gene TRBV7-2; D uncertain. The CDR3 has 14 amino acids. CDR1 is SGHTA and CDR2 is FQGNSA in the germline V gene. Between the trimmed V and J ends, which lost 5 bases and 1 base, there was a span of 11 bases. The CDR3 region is CASSPSFGNYGYTF. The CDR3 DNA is TGTGCCAGCAGCCCATCTTTTGGTAACTATGGCTACACCTTC.

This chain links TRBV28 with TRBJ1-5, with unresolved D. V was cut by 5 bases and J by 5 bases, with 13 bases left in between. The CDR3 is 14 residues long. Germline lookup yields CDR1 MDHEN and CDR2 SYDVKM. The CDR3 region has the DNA TGTGCCAGCAGTACCTTCCCGTCCCATCAGCCCCAGCATTTT. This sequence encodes CASSTFPSHQPQHF.

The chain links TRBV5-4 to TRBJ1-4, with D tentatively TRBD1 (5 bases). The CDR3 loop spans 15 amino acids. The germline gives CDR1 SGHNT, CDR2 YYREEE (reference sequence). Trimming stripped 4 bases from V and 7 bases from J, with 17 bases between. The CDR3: CASSPRDRRGEKLFF. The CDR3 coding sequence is TGTGCCAGCAGCCCTCGGGACCGCCGTGGTGAAAAACTGTTTTTT.

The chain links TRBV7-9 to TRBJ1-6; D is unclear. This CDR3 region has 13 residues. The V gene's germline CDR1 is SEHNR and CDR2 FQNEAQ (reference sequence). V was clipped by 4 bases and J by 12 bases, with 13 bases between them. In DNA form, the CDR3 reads TGTGCCAGCAGCTCCGATCCGTCCCGACCCCTCCACTTT. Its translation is CASSSDPSRPLHF.

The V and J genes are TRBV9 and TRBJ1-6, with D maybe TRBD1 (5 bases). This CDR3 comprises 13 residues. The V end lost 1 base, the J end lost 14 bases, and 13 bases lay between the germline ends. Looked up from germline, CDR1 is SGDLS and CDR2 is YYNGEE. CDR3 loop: CASSVTNAGALHF. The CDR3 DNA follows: TGTGCCAGCAGCGTAACAAATGCGGGGGCCCTCCACTTT.

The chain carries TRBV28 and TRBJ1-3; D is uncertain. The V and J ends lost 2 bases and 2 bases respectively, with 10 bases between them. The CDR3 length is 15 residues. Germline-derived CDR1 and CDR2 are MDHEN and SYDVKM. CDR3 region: CASSLEGTPGNTIYF. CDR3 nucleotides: TGTGCCAGCAGTTTAGAGGGAACTCCTGGAAACACCATATATTTT.

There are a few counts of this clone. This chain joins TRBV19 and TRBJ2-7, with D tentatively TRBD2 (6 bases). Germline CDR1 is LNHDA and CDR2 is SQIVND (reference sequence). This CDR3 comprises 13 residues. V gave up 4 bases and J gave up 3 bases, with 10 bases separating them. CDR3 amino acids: CASSTLGGYEQYF. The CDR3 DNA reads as TGTGCCAGTAGTACCCTCGGGGGCTACGAGCAGTACTTC.